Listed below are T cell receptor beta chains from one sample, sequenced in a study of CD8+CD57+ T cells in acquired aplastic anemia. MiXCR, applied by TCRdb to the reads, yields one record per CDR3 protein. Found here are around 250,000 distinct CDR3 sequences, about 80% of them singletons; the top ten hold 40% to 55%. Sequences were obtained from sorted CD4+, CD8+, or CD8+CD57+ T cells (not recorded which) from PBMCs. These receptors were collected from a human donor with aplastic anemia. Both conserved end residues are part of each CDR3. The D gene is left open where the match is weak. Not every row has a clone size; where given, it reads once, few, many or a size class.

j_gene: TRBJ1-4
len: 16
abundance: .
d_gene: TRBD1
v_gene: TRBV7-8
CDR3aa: CASSSIERGPTEKLFF
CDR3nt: TGTGCCAGCAGCTCAATTGAAAGGGGGCCCACCGAAAAACTGTTTTTT

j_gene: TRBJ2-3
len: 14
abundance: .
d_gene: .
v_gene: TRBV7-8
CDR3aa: CASSFHRGATALYF
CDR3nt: TGTGCCAGCAGCTTTCATCGAGGTGCCACAGCGCTTTATTTT

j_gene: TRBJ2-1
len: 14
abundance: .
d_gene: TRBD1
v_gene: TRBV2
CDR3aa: CASGDRASYTQYFF
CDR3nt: TGTGCCAGCGGTGACAGGGCGTCCTATACGCAGTATTTCTTC

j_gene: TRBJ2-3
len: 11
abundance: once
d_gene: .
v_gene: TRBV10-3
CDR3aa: CAIRRADTQYF
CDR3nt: TGTGCCATCAGGCGGGCAGATACGCAGTATTTT

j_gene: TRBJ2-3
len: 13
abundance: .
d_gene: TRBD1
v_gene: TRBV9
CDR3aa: CASGEGGPSTDTF
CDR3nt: TGTGCCAGCGGGGAAGGGGGCCCGAGCACAGATACTTTT

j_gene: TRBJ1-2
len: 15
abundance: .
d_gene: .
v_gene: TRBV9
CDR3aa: CASSQEGGGYYEHTF
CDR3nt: TGTGCCAGCAGCCAAGAGGGGGGAGGGTACTATGAACACACCTTC

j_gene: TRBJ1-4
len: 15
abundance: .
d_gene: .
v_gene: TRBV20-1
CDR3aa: CSARGPSYNDEKLFF
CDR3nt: TGCAGTGCTAGGGGTCCCTCCTACAATGATGAAAAACTGTTTTTT

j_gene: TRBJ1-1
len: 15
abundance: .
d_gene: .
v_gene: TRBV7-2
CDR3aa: CASSPDGTANIEAFF
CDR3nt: TGTGCCAGCAGCCCCGATGGGACTGCGAACATAGAAGCTTTCTTT

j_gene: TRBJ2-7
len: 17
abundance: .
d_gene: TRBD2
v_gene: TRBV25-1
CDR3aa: CASSLGVAGGLTPEQYF
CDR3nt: TGTGCCAGCAGCTTAGGGGTAGCGGGGGGCTTAACCCCCGAGCAGTACTTC

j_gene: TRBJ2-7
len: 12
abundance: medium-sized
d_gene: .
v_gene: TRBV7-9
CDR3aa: CASSPTGLEQYF
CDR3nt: TGTGCCAGCAGCCCCACAGGGCTCGAGCAGTACTTC

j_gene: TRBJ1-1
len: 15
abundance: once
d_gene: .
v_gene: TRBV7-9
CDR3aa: CASSLEGSGKTNAFF
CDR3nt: TGTGCCAGCAGCTTAGAGGGTAGCGGCAAGACCAACGCTTTCTTT

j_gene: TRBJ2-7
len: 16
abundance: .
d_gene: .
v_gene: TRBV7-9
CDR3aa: CASSLGVPVSSYEQYF
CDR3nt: TGCGCCAGCAGCTTGGGAGTCCCCGTTAGCTCCTACGAGCAGTACTTC

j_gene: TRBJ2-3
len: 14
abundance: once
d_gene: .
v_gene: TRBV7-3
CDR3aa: CASSLGAGRKATQF
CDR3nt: TGTGCCAGCAGCTTAGGGGCGGGACGGAAAGCTACGCAGTTT

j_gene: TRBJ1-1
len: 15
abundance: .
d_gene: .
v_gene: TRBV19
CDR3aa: CASSPPSRMYTEDFF
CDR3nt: TGTGCCAGCAGTCCTCCTAGCCGCATGTACACTGAGGATTTCTTT

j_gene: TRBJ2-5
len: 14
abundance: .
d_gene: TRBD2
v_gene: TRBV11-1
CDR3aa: CASSFLGGGETQYF
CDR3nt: TGTGCCAGCAGCTTCCTCGGCGGGGGGGAGACCCAGTACTTC

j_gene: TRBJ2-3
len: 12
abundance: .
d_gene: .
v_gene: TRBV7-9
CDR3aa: CASSVVSGELYF
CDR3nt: TGTGCCAGCAGCGTAGTCTCAGGTGAGCTGTATTTT

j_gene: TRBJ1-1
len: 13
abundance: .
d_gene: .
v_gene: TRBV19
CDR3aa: CASTEDRNTEAFF
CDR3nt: TGTGCCAGTACGGAGGATAGGAACACTGAAGCTTTCTTT

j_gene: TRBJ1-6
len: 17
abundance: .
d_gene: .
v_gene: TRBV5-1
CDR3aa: CASSLEGVRTSNSPLHF
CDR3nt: TGCGCCAGCAGCTTGGAAGGGGTCCGCACGAGTAATTCACCCCTCCACTTT

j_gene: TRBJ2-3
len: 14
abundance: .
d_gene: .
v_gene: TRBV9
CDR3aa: CASSVAADTHTFYF
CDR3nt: TGTGCCAGCAGCGTAGCGGCAGATACGCATACTTTTTATTTT

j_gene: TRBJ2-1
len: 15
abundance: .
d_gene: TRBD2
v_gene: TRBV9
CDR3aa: CASSVASGSSNTQFF
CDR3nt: TGTGCCAGCAGCGTAGCTAGCGGGAGCTCAAATACGCAGTTCTTC

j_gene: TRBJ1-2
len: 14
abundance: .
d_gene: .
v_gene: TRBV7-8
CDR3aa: CASSFHPDGTALTF
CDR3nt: TGTGCCAGCAGCTTTCATCCAGACGGCACAGCCCTTACCTTC

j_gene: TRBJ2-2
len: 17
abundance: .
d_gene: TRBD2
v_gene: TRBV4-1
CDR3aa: CASSMSGGVINTGELFF
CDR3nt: TGCGCCAGCAGTATGAGCGGGGGGGTTATAAACACCGGGGAGCTGTTTTTT

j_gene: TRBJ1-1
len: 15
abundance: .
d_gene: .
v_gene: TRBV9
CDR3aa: CASSVERGNSEESFF
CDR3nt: TGTGCCAGCAGCGTAGAGCGGGGAAATAGCGAGGAATCTTTCTTT

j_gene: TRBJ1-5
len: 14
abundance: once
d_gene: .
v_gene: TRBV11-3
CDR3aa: CASSLALTNQPQHF
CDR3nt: TGTGCCAGCAGCTTAGCCCTGACCAATCAGCCCCAGCATTTT

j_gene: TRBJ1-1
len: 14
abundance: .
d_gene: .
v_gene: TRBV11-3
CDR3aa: CASSLRGENTEAFF
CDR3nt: TGTGCCAGCAGCTTAAGGGGGGAGAACACTGAAGCTTTCTTT

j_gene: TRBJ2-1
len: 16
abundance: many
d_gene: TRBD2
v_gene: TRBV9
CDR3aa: CATSPRLAGEVGEQFF
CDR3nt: TGTGCCACCTCCCCTCGGTTAGCGGGAGAAGTTGGTGAGCAGTTCTTC

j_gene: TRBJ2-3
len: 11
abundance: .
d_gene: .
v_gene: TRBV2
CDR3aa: CASSSGDTEYF
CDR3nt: TGTGCCAGCAGCTCCGGGGATACGGAGTATTTT

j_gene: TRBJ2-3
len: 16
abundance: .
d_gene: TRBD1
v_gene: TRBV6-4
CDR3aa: CASRTPGQANLAEQYF
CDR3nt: TGTGCCAGCAGGACACCGGGACAGGCGAACCTGGCCGAGCAGTATTTT

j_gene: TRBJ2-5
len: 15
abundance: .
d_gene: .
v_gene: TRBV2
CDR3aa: CASSYGGIWEEFQYF
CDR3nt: TGTGCCAGCAGTTATGGGGGGATTTGGGAGGAGTTCCAGTACTTC

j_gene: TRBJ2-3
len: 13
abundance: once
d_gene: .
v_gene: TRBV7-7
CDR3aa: CASRDGGRAPQYF
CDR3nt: TGTGCCAGCAGGGACGGGGGCAGAGCTCCGCAGTATTTT

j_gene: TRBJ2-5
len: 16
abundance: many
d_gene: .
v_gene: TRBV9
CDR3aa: CASSVGGQGVTETQYF
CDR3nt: TGTGCCAGCAGCGTAGGCGGGCAGGGAGTGACGGAGACCCAGTACTTC

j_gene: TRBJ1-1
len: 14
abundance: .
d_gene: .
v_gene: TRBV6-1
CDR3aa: CASKLVENIGEAFF
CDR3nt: TGTGCCAGCAAGTTGGTGGAGAACATCGGTGAAGCTTTCTTT

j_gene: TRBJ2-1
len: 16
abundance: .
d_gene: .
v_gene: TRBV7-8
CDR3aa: CASSPGGGIEETQQFF
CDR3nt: TGTGCCAGCAGCCCCGGTGGCGGGATCGAGGAGACGCAGCAGTTCTTC

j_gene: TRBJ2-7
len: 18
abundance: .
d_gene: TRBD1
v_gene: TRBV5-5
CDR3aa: CASSQDTNGTALSYEQYF
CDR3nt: TGCGCCAGCAGCCAAGATACTAACGGGACAGCCCTTTCCTACGAGCAGTACTTC

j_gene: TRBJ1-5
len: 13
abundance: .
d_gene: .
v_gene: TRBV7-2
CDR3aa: CASSRADNQPQHF
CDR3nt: TGTGCCAGCAGCCGGGCCGACAATCAGCCCCAGCATTTT

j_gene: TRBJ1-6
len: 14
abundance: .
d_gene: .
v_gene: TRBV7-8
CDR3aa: CASSLARGPSPLHF
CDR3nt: TGTGCCAGCAGCTTAGCCAGGGGTCCCTCACCGCTCCACTTT

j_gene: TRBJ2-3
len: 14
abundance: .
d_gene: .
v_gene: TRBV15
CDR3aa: CASSCGGLAYTQYF
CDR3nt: TGTGCCAGCAGCTGCGGGGGCCTAGCCTACACGCAGTATTTC

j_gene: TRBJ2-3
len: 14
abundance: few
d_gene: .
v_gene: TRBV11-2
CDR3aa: CASSFGGGTDTQYF
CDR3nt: TGTGCCAGCAGCTTCGGCGGGGGCACAGATACGCAGTATTTT

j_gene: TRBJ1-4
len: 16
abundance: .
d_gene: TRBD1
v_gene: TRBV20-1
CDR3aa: CSARGDRGATNEKLFF
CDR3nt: TGCAGTGCTAGGGGTGACAGGGGAGCAACTAATGAAAAACTGTTTTTT

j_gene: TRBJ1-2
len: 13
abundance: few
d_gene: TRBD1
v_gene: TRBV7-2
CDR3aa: CASSLVQGGTEAF
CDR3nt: TGTGCCAGCAGCTTAGTACAGGGGGGCACTGAAGCTTTC

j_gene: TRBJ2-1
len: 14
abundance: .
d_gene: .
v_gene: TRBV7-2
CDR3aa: CASSWAGTYGEQFF
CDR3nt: TGTGCCAGCAGCTGGGCGGGGACCTACGGGGAGCAGTTCTTC

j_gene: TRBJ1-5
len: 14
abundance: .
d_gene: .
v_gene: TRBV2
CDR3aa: CASSVSCSTQPQHF
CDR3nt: TGTGCCAGCAGTGTGTCGTGTAGTACCCAGCCCCAGCATTTT

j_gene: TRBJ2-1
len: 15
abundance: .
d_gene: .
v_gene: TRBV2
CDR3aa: CASSTGHSSYNEQFF
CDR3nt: TGTGCCAGCAGTACGGGACACAGCTCCTACAATGAGCAGTTCTTC

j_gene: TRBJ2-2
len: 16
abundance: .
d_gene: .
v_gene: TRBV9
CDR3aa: CASSLPQQSTNTELFF
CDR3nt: TGTGCCAGCAGCCTACCGCAGCAGAGCACCAATACGGAGCTGTTTTTT

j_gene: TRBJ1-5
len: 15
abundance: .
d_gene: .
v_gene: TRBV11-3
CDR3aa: CASSQGIGNNQPQHF
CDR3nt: TGTGCCAGCAGCCAAGGGATCGGAAACAATCAGCCCCAGCATTTT

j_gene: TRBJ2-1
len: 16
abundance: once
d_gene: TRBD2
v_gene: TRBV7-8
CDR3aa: CASSPRSLAGHNEQFF
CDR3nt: TGTGCCAGCAGCCCGAGATCACTAGCGGGTCACAATGAGCAGTTCTTC

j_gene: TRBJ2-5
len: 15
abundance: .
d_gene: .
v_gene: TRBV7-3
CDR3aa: CASSLSTYNSPPQYF
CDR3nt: TGTGCCAGCAGCTTGAGTACCTATAATTCACCCCCCCAGTACTTC

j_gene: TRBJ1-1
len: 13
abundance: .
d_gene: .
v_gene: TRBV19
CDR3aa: CVSSIRLNTEAFF
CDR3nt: TGTGTCAGTAGTATACGGCTAAACACTGAAGCTTTCTTT

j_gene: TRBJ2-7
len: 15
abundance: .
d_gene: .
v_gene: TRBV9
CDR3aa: CASSARNGGAYEQYF
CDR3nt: TGTGCCAGCAGCGCGCGAAACGGGGGCGCCTACGAGCAGTACTTC

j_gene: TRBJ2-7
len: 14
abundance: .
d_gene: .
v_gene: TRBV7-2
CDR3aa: CASSPRQVNQETQF
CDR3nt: TGTGCCAGCAGCCCGAGACAGGTGAACCAAGAGACCCAGTTC

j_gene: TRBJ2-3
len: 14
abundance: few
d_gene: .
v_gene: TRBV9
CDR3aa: CASSVVEGGNVHDF
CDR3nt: TGTGCCAGCAGCGTAGTAGAGGGAGGAAACGTTCATGATTTT

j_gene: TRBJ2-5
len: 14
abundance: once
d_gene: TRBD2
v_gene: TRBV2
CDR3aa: CASGGAGGANTEAF
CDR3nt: TGTGCCAGCGGTGGGGCGGGGGGGGCGAACACTGAAGCTTTC

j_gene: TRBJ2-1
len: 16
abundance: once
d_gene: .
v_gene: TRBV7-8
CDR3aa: CASSLAGSADRHDQFF
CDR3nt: TGTGCCAGCAGCTTAGCGGGAAGTGCCGATAGGCATGATCAGTTCTTC

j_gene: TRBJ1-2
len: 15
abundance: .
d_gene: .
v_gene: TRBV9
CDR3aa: CASSWGGWSNYSDTF
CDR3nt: TGTGCCAGCAGCTGGGGTGGATGGTCAAACTATAGCGACACCTTC

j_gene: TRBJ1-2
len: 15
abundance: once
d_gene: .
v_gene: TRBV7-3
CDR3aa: CASSVTVRTNYSGTF
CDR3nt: TGTGCCAGCAGTGTAACGGTTAGGACCAATTATTCCGGCACCTTC